This is a list of T cell receptor beta chains from one sample in a study of shared clonotypes between healthy human individuals. Clones were sequenced by immunoSEQ multiplex PCR, and TCRdb holds only the in-frame ones, with some missing. Of 1,500,000 or so clones in the sample, over 95% were seen once. Sequencing was carried out using naive CD4+ T cells sorted from blood. These receptor sequences come from a young man in good health. Each CDR3 is given with its conserved first and last residue. The order of the fields is J gene, V gene, D gene, clone size, CDR3 protein, CDR3 DNA. A D gene is named only where the DNA matches it firmly. For some rows the clone size is stated as once, few or many, or as a class when expanded; others skip it.

j_call: TRBJ2-7
v_call: TRBV5-4
d_call: -
clone_size: -
cdr3_aa: CASSLVGQSSYEQYF
cdr3_nt: TGTGCCAGCAGCTTGGTTGGGCAAAGCTCCTACGAGCAGTACTTC

j_call: TRBJ1-1
v_call: TRBV7-2
d_call: TRBD1
clone_size: -
cdr3_aa: CASSATGGTEAFF
cdr3_nt: TGTGCCAGCAGCGCGACAGGGGGCACTGAAGCTTTCTTT

j_call: TRBJ2-3
v_call: TRBV28
d_call: -
clone_size: -
cdr3_aa: CASSRDTPSQYF
cdr3_nt: TGTGCCAGCAGCCGTGACACCCCGTCGCAGTATTTT

j_call: TRBJ2-1
v_call: TRBV5-1
d_call: TRBD2
clone_size: -
cdr3_aa: CASSHTSGSSYNEQFF
cdr3_nt: TGCGCCAGCAGCCATACAAGCGGGAGCTCCTACAATGAGCAGTTCTTC

j_call: TRBJ1-2
v_call: TRBV29-1
d_call: -
clone_size: -
cdr3_aa: CSGSLSNYGYTF
cdr3_nt: TGCAGCGGATCCTTGAGTAACTATGGCTACACCTTC

j_call: TRBJ2-7
v_call: TRBV29-1
d_call: TRBD1
clone_size: -
cdr3_aa: CSAKTGTANYEQYF
cdr3_nt: TGCAGCGCTAAGACCGGGACAGCCAACTACGAGCAGTACTTC

j_call: TRBJ2-3
v_call: TRBV5-1
d_call: -
clone_size: -
cdr3_aa: CASSLSVAGSSTDTQYF
cdr3_nt: TGCGCCAGCAGCTTGTCCGTGGCAGGCAGTAGCACAGATACGCAGTATTTT

j_call: TRBJ2-7
v_call: TRBV5-4
d_call: TRBD2
clone_size: few
cdr3_aa: CASSLLADSYEQYF
cdr3_nt: TGTGCCAGCAGCTTACTAGCGGACTCCTACGAGCAGTACTTC

j_call: TRBJ1-5
v_call: TRBV28
d_call: -
clone_size: once
cdr3_aa: CASSLPNQPQHF
cdr3_nt: TGTGCCAGCAGTCTTCCCAATCAGCCCCAGCATTTT

j_call: TRBJ1-5
v_call: TRBV19
d_call: TRBD1
clone_size: -
cdr3_aa: CASGRDRDQPQHF
cdr3_nt: TGTGCCAGCGGCAGGGACAGGGATCAGCCCCAGCATTTT

j_call: TRBJ2-1
v_call: TRBV2
d_call: -
clone_size: -
cdr3_aa: CASSEQTGTEQFF
cdr3_nt: TGTGCCAGCAGTGAGCAAACCGGGACAGAGCAGTTCTTC

j_call: TRBJ1-1
v_call: TRBV30
d_call: -
clone_size: -
cdr3_aa: CAWSTSPSFLRDTEAFF
cdr3_nt: TGTGCCTGGAGTACCTCTCCGAGTTTCCTGCGGGACACTGAAGCTTTCTTT

j_call: TRBJ2-1
v_call: TRBV19
d_call: -
clone_size: -
cdr3_aa: CASSIDLLYNEQFF
cdr3_nt: TGTGCCAGTAGTATAGACCTACTTTACAATGAGCAGTTCTTC

j_call: TRBJ2-5
v_call: TRBV2
d_call: -
clone_size: -
cdr3_aa: CASSDKTRPYF
cdr3_nt: TGTGCCAGCAGTGATAAGACCAGACCTTACTTC